This T cell receptor beta chain was recovered during a study of CD8 T cells in Susac syndrome. Looked up from germline, CDR1 is SGHDN and CDR2 is FVKESK. This CDR3 is 12 amino acids long. Deletions cut 1 base from V and 8 bases from J, with 8 bases between. Random hexamers were used to reverse transcribe about 0.5 to 1 ug of RNA. TCRdb reanalysed the immunoSEQ multiplex PCR reads using MiXCR and keeps one entry per CDR3 protein. The data hold 180,000 or so distinct CDR3 sequences, with about 95% observed a single time. Input material: CD4+ T cells from PBMCs. The J gene is TRBJ1-1, the V gene TRBV14; possibly TRBD1 for D (5 bases). This TCR was recovered from a human donor with multiple sclerosis. CDR3 in DNA: TGTGCCAGCAGCCAAGTGGGGGTAGAAGCTTTCTTT. Its translation: CASSQVGVEAFF.